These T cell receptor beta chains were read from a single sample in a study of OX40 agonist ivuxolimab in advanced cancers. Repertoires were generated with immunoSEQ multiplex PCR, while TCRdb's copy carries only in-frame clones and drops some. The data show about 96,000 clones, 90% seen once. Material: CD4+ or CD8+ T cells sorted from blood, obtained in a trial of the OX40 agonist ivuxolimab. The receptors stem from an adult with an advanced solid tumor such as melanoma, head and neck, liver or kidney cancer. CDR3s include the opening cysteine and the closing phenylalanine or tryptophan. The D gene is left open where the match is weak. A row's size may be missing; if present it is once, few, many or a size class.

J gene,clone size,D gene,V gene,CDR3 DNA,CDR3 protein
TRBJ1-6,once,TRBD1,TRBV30,TGTGCCTGGCTGGACAGGCTTAATTCACCCCTCCACTTT,CAWLDRLNSPLHF
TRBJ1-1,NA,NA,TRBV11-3,TGTGCCAGCAGCTTATCAGGGTTTGGCACTGAAGCTTTCTTT,CASSLSGFGTEAFF
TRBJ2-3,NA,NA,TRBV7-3,TGTGCCAGCAGCTTAATGGGCGGCGGAAGCACAGATACGCAGTATTTT,CASSLMGGGSTDTQYF
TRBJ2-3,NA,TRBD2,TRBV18,TGTGCCAGCTCACCAATAGCGGGAGTTCGGGGTCAGGATACGCAGTATTTT,CASSPIAGVRGQDTQYF
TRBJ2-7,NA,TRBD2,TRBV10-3,TGTGCCATCAGCTTAACGGGACTAACCTACGAGCAGTACTTC,CAISLTGLTYEQYF
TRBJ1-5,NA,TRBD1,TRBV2,TGTGCCAGCAGTGAAGCAGGGGGCGAATGGCAGCCCCAGCATTTT,CASSEAGGEWQPQHF
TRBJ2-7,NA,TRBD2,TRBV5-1,TGCGCCAGCAGCTCCGGGACTAGCGGTTACGAGCAGTACTTC,CASSSGTSGYEQYF
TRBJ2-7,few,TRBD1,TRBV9,TGTGCCAGCAACCGACAGGGGGCAAACTACGAGCAGTACTTC,CASNRQGANYEQYF
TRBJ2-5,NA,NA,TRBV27,TGTGCCAGCAGTCGACTGGGCAGCCAAGAGACCCAGTACTTC,CASSRLGSQETQYF
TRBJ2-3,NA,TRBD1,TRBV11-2,TGTGCCAGCAGCTTAACAGGGGGTACAGATACGCAGTATTTT,CASSLTGGTDTQYF
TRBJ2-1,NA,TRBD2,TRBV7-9,TGTGCCAGCAGCTTTACAGCGGGAGGGCCCTACAATGAGCAGTTCTTC,CASSFTAGGPYNEQFF
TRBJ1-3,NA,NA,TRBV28,TGTGCCAGCAGTTCCTATGGAAACACCATATATTTT,CASSSYGNTIYF
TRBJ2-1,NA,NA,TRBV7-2,TGTGCCAGCAGCCTCCGGAGCCAGGGGGACGGGGGCAATGAGCAGTTCTTC,CASSLRSQGDGGNEQFF
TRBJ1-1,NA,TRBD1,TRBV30,TGTGCCTGCCTACAGGGGGCGAGCACTGAAGCTTTCTTT,CACLQGASTEAFF
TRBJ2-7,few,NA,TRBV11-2,TGTGCCAGCAGCACTGACTCGACTCTTGCCTACGAGCAGTACTTC,CASSTDSTLAYEQYF
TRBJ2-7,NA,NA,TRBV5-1,TGCGCCAGCAGCTTGGTTGGGGGGCCAAGGGCAGAGCAGTACTTC,CASSLVGGPRAEQYF
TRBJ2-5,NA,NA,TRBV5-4,TGTGCCAGCAGCTTTTCCTTATTGGAGACCCAGTACTTC,CASSFSLLETQYF
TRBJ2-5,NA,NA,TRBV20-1,TGCAGTGCTACGAACCAAGAGACCCAGTACTTC,CSATNQETQYF
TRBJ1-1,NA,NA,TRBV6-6,TGTGCCACCCACCGGAACACTGAAGCTTTCTTT,CATHRNTEAFF
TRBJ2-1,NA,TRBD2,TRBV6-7,TGTGCCAGCAGACTTCCGGGACTAGCGGGAGGGGACTACAATGAGCAGTTCTTC,CASRLPGLAGGDYNEQFF
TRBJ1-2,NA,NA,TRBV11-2,TGTGCCAGCAGCTTAGAGGGATTGAATGGCTACACCTTC,CASSLEGLNGYTF
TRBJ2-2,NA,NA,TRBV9,TGTGCCAGCAGCGTATTGGAGCACACCGGGGAGCTGTTTTTT,CASSVLEHTGELFF
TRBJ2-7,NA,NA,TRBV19,TGTGCCAGTAGTAAAGTCTCTGAGAACTCCTACGAGCAGTACTTC,CASSKVSENSYEQYF
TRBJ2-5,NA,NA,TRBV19,TGTGCCAGTAGTCGGGGGAGCGGAGAGACCCAGTACTTC,CASSRGSGETQYF
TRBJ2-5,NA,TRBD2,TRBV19,TGTGCCAGTAGAAGGACTAGCGGGATGTCAGAGACCCAGTACTTC,CASRRTSGMSETQYF
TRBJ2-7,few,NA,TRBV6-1,TGTGCCAGCTCGGTCCGGGAGCCCTACGAGCAGTACTTC,CASSVREPYEQYF
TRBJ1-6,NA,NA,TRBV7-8,TGTGCCAGCAGCGACCGAGGGCGAGGATCACCCCTCCACTTT,CASSDRGRGSPLHF
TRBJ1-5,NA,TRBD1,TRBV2,TGTGCCAGCGGTTACCGGGACAGGGTTTTTCAGCCCCAGCATTTT,CASGYRDRVFQPQHF
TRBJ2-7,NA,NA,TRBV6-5,TGTGCCAGCAGTTCCGGGACATATCCCTACGAGCAGTACTTC,CASSSGTYPYEQYF
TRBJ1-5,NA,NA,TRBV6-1,TGTGCCAGCAGTTCGACCGGCAATCAGCCCCAGCATTTT,CASSSTGNQPQHF
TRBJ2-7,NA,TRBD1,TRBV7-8,TGTGCCAGCAGCTTACAGGAGACAGGGGGTCGCGAGCAGTACTTC,CASSLQETGGREQYF
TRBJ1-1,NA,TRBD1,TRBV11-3,TGTGCCAGCAGCTTAGAAAGGGACAGGGTGAACACTGAAGCTTTCTTT,CASSLERDRVNTEAFF